This TCR beta chain was observed in a study of blood T cell repertoires in COVID-19. For the study at large: Researchers got acute and convalescent COVID-19 samples from the United States, Italy and Spain. Nucleic acid was either cDNA or gDNA, and it came from T cells, B-cell-depleted T cells, or PBMCs.

Participant ages covered roughly 18 to 89 years across approximately 25 US areas. The table came from immunoSEQ multiplex PCR; TCRdb's copy has only in-frame clones and leaves some out. The table includes roughly 220,000 clones, about 90% detected once. The CDR3 is made up of 15 amino acids. V lost 4 bases and J lost 4; bases outside the gene matches: 9. CDR1 is SGHTA and CDR2 is FQGNSA in the germline V gene. This chain connects TRBV7-2 to TRBJ2-5; 7 nucleotides line up with TRBD1. Specimen: PBMCs or T cells enriched from blood (not recorded which). This receptor was obtained from a woman aged 50 to 60 with acute COVID-19. CDR3 nucleotides: TGTGCCAGCAGCTCCCAAGGACAGGCGCGAGAGACCCAGTACTTC. Protein sequence: CASSSQGQARETQYF.